These 19 T cell receptor beta chains were all obtained from the same sample, sequenced in a study of vaccination and CD4 T cells after COVID-19. Cultured CD4+ T-cell DNA underwent Oncomine TCR Beta short-read sequencing. TCRdb re-called the PCR reads through MiXCR, storing one row per CDR3 protein. Here the sample spans 5,500 to 7,000 distinct CDR3 sequences, 18% being singletons. As to treatment: approximately 11-day PBMC culture with coronavirus spike peptide pools or control peptides (ViraFEST assay). The antigens of these receptors remain unknown. The sequenced material came from CD4+ T cells from blood, cultured in vitro. The origin of the receptors is a human donor who had recovered from COVID-19.

This clonotype was seen a few times. The genes are TRBV7-2 and TRBJ2-3; weak D call: TRBD2 (5 bases). Germline CDR1 and CDR2: SGHTA and FQGNSA. The germline V and J ends were trimmed by 1 base and 6 bases, with 14 bases remaining between them. This CDR3 has 15 residues. The CDR3 DNA sequence: TGTGCCAGCAGCTTAGTCAGGACTCCTTACGATACGCAGTATTTT. As protein: CASSLVRTPYDTQYF. Drawing the rest from reference TRBV7-2 and TRBJ2-3, the complete variable domain is GAGVSQSPSNKVTEKGKDVELRCDPISGHTALYWYRQSLGQGLEFLIYFQGNSAPDKSGLPSDRFSAERTGGSVSTLTIQRTQQEDSAVYLCASSLVRTPYDTQYFGPGTRLTVL.

V is TRBV5-1 and J is TRBJ2-5; D remains ambiguous. The CDR3 is made up of 13 amino acids. CDR1 and CDR2 (germline): SGHRS, YFSETQ. V gave up 4 bases and J gave up 4 bases, with 11 bases separating them. The chain's CDR3 is CASSTLWGETQYF. In nucleotides, the CDR3 is TGCGCCAGCAGCACCCTGTGGGGAGAGACCCAGTACTTC.

By share, this clonotype counts as medium-sized. V gene TRBV27 combines with J gene TRBJ1-6, with unresolved D. Germline assignment: CDR1 MNHEY and CDR2 SMNVEV (reference sequence). The V gene lost 2 bases and the J gene lost 0 bases, with 5 bases spanning the gap. This CDR3 spans 15 amino acids. The DNA of the CDR3 is TGTGCCAGCAGTTTAACGGGCTCCTATAATTCACCCCTCCACTTT. This gives the protein CASSLTGSYNSPLHF.

This clonotype has a handful of counts. The rearrangement uses TRBV6-1 and TRBJ2-1; TRBD1 matches 10 bases. This CDR3 is built from 15 residues. The J segment lost 8 bases and the V segment lost 2 bases, leaving 6 bases of the junction unmatched. Looked up from germline, CDR1 is MNHNS and CDR2 is SASEGT. CDR3 in amino acids: CASSEPGTGDHEQFF. CDR3 sequence (DNA): TGTGCCAGCAGTGAACCCGGGACAGGGGACCATGAGCAGTTCTTC.

By share, this clonotype ranks as medium-sized. This chain links TRBV2 with TRBJ1-5; tentative D call: TRBD1 (5 bases). V lost 2 bases, J lost 5 bases, and 10 bases lay in between. Per germline, CDR1 SNHLY and CDR2 FYNNEI. The CDR3 sequence is 14 residues long. DNA of the CDR3: TGTGCCAGCAGTGAATGGGGGGGGGATCAGCCCCAGCATTTT. The encoded protein is CASSEWGGDQPQHF.

V gene TRBV11-3 combines with J gene TRBJ2-3; 8 positions match TRBD1. Looked up from germline, CDR1 is SGHNT and CDR2 is YENEEA. The CDR3 runs 14 residues. J lost 6 bases, V lost 4 bases, and 6 bases had no gene match. Here the CDR3 reads CASSSAGGGDTQYF. The CDR3 nucleotides read TGTGCCAGCAGCTCAGCAGGGGGCGGCGATACGCAGTATTTT.

This clonotype has just a few counts. The CDR3 DNA follows: TGTGCCAGCAGTGTTCGGGAGGGCCAGTACAATGAGCAGTTCTTC. Its protein product is CASSVREGQYNEQFF. The chain carries TRBV6-1 and TRBJ2-1; 8 nucleotides match TRBD2. The CDR3 is made up of 15 amino acids. Losses at the gene ends were 4 bases for V and 4 bases for J; bases not matched to a gene: 6. In germline, CDR1 is MNHNS, CDR2 SASEGT.

In its sample, this clonotype ranks as medium-sized. The chain links TRBV7-2 to TRBJ2-2, with a possible D match to TRBD2 (6 bases). Per the germline V gene, CDR1 is SGHTA and CDR2 is FQGNSA. The CDR3 totals 13 residues. Trimming removed 6 bases from V and 4 bases from J, with 9 bases in between. The CDR3 DNA follows: TGTGCCAGCAGTACCGGGGGCACCGGGGAGCTGTTTTTT. Translation gives CASSTGGTGELFF.

This clonotype was observed a few times. The rearrangement joins TRBV28 to TRBJ2-5, with 8 nucleotides matching TRBD1. Germline V gene lookup returns CDR1 MDHEN and CDR2 SYDVKM. The CDR3 has 14 amino acids. V lost 6 bases, J lost 5 bases, and 8 bases stayed unmatched. This CDR3 reads CASSPQGAGETQYF. The CDR3 DNA follows: TGTGCCAGCAGCCCCCAGGGGGCTGGGGAGACCCAGTACTTC.

This chain links TRBV29-1 with TRBJ1-2, with 8 bases identical to TRBD1. Germline CDR1 SQVTM, CDR2 ANQGSEA. The CDR3 contains 17 residues. V dropped 3 bases and J dropped 5; count of bases not matched to a gene: 17. This CDR3 reads CSVDNRGGQAPEYGYTF. CDR3 in DNA: TGCAGCGTTGACAACCGGGGGGGACAGGCTCCCGAGTATGGCTACACCTTC.

The chain couples TRBV30 to TRBJ2-7, with 9 nucleotides matching TRBD1. After removal of 2 bases from V and 3 bases from J, the junction contained 8 bases not matched to a gene. The CDR3 covers 15 residues. Germline-derived CDR1 and CDR2 are GTSNPN and SVGIG (reference sequence). The CDR3 protein is CAWSKLGQGFYEQYF. The CDR3 bases are TGTGCCTGGAGTAAGTTGGGACAGGGCTTCTACGAGCAGTACTTC.

V and J are TRBV5-1 and TRBJ2-3, with TRBD2 matching over 12 bases. The junction had 10 bases not matched to a gene; V was cut back by 5 bases and J by 3 bases. In germline, CDR1 is SGHRS, CDR2 YFSETQ. The CDR3 is 17 residues long. CDR3 residues: CASSPGLAGSLTDTQYF. The CDR3 nucleotides are TGCGCCAGCAGTCCCGGACTAGCGGGGAGTTTAACAGATACGCAGTATTTT.

This clonotype has only a few counts. The chain couples TRBV20-1 to TRBJ2-5; 7 positions agree with TRBD2. With V trimmed by 1 base and J by 4 bases, 9 bases remained unmatched. The CDR3 consists of 15 residues. CDR1 and CDR2 from the germline V gene are DFQATT and SNEGSKA (reference sequence). The CDR3 loop reads CSARGPPGLPETQYF. CDR3 DNA sequence: TGCAGTGCTAGAGGACCCCCGGGACTACCAGAGACCCAGTACTTC.

A few counts support this clonotype. The chain employs TRBV11-3 and TRBJ2-2, with TRBD2 matching 11 bases. Germline-derived CDR1 and CDR2 are SGHNT and YENEEA. This CDR3 spans 15 amino acids. After removal of 3 bases from V and 6 bases from J, the junction contained 3 bases not matched to a gene. The CDR3 nucleotides read TGTGCCAGCAGCTTTGGACTAGCGGGTTCCGGGGAGCTGTTTTTT. Protein: CASSFGLAGSGELFF.

This clonotype was detected only a few times. The CDR3 region has the DNA TGCAGCGTTGACAGGGGGGGCTCTGCAGCTTTCTTT. It yields the protein CSVDRGGSAAFF. The chain is built from TRBV29-1 and TRBJ1-1, with TRBD1 identical over 7 bases. This CDR3 is 12 amino acids long. V lost 3 bases to trimming and J lost 10 bases; unmatched junction nucleotides: 8. The germline V gene encodes CDR1 SQVTM and CDR2 ANQGSEA.

The V and J genes are TRBV12-5 and TRBJ2-1, with TRBD2 as a possible D gene (6 bases). Germline CDR1 is LGHNT and CDR2 is FRNRAP. Deletions cut 0 bases from V and 5 bases from J, with 17 bases between. This CDR3 is 17 amino acids long. The CDR3 sequence is CASGLVEGTPSDNEQFF. As DNA, the CDR3 is TGTGCTAGTGGTTTGGTAGAAGGGACTCCAAGCGACAATGAGCAGTTCTTC.

The gene calls are TRBV28 and TRBJ2-7, with D unresolved. Per germline, CDR1 MDHEN and CDR2 SYDVKM. The CDR3 has 11 amino acids. V was shortened by 5 bases and J by 3 bases, with 5 bases between the two germline ends. CDR3 residues: CASSHIYEQYF. For the CDR3, the DNA is TGTGCCAGCAGTCACATCTACGAGCAGTACTTC.

The chain combines TRBV5-1 with TRBJ1-1; weak D call: TRBD1 (6 bases). The germline V gene has CDR1 SGHRS and CDR2 YFSETQ. V gave up 0 bases and J gave up 1 base, with 10 bases separating them. The CDR3 is 15 amino acids. The CDR3, as DNA: TGCGCCAGCAGCTTGGCCGGGGGACAGAACACTGAAGCTTTCTTT. The encoded protein is CASSLAGGQNTEAFF.

The rearrangement links TRBV30 to TRBJ2-5; TRBD1 matches 8 bases. After removal of 4 bases from V and 1 base from J, the junction contained 5 bases not matched to a gene. The CDR3 spans 14 residues. Germline-derived CDR1 and CDR2 are GTSNPN and SVGIG (reference sequence). The CDR3 loop reads CAWNRGELQETQYF. The CDR3 DNA follows: TGTGCCTGGAACAGGGGGGAGCTCCAAGAGACCCAGTACTTC.